This T cell receptor (beta chain) appears in the sequencing data of a study of cytomegalovirus exposure and HLA in healthy donors. Study at large: It was reported in a later analysis that the same platform had been used for the 110 or so validation repertoires as for the 666 first-cohort repertoires. Study outcomes and limitations: Usually a TCR sequence was rare, but some public TCRs were found in many donors. 150 or so TCR beta chains were listed as cytomegalovirus-associated. As confirmed in vitro, a few CMV-associated chains were specific for CMV antigens.

As for this clone: What it binds is unknown.

Data came from immunoSEQ multiplex PCR; TCRdb stores just in-frame clones and leaves some out. The table lists over 200,000 clones, roughly 91% of them singletons. Germline assignment: CDR1 MGHRA and CDR2 YSYEKL. Trimming shortened V by 3 bases and J by 7 bases, and 13 bases separated the two germline ends. CDR3 length: 14 residues. The receptor was isolated from a woman under 30 in good health and CMV-seropositive. The sequenced sample was PBMCs. The chain has TRBV4-1 and TRBJ1-5, with a possible D match to TRBD1 (6 bases). CDR3 sequence: CASSHVQGEQPQHF. The CDR3 nucleotides read TGCGCCAGCAGCCACGTACAGGGAGAACAGCCCCAGCATTTT.